This TCR beta chain appears in the sequencing data of a study of T cells after yellow fever vaccination. This clonotype was seen repeatedly, ten times or more. The CDR3 is 16 amino acids. Germline V gene sequence: CDR1 SGHDT, CDR2 YYEEEE. After removal of 4 bases from V and 4 bases from J, the junction contained 10 bases not matched to a gene. One entry per CDR3 protein results from TCRdb running MiXCR on the 5' RACE reads. Seen here are 230,000 or so distinct CDR3 sequences, roughly 3.5% observed once, and the top ten hold under 20%. This material consisted of PBMCs, taken 15 days after the yellow fever booster vaccination. The clonotype originates from a man between 18 and 29 years old who received the YFV17D yellow fever vaccine. The chain carries TRBV5-6 and TRBJ1-4, with 7 bases fitting TRBD1. The CDR3 sequence is CASSTTPGGGNEKLFF. The CDR3 nucleotides are TGTGCCAGCAGCACCACCCCAGGGGGGGGTAATGAAAAACTGTTTTTT.